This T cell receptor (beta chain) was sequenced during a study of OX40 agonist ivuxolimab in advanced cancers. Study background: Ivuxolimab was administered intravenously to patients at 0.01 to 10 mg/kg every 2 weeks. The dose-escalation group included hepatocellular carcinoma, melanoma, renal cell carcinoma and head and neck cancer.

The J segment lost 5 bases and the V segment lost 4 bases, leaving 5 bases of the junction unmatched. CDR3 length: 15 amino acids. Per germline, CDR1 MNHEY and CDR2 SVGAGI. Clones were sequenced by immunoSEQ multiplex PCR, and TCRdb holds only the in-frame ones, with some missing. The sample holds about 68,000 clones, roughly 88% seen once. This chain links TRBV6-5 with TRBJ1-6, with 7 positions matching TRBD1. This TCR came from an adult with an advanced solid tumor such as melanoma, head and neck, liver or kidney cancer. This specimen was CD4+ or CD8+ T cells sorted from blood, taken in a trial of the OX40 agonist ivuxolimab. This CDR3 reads CASSSFGTDNSPLHF. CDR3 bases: TGTGCCAGCAGTTCTTTCGGGACAGATAATTCACCCCTCCACTTT.